The source of this T cell receptor (beta chain) is a study of control samples from healthy donors and cancer patients. The germline gives CDR1 MRHNA, CDR2 SNTAGT. The CDR3 has 14 residues. V lost 4 bases and J lost 3, with 10 bases in between. Libraries were prepared by immunoSEQ multiplex PCR; TCRdb keeps only in-frame clonotypes and omits some of them. This table holds around 170,000 clones, almost 90% found once. The J gene is TRBJ2-1, the V gene TRBV6-4; D gene uncertain. The sample consisted of blood. The sequence was collected from a woman aged 30 to 39 in good health. CDR3 in amino acids: CASSVEVGYNEQFF. The CDR3 DNA follows: TGTGCCAGCAGTGTCGAGGTCGGCTACAATGAGCAGTTCTTC.